Below are 4 T cell receptor beta chains sequenced from a single sample in a study of spatial heterogeneity in lung cancer. Study-wide results and caveats: Within tumors, counts of expanded alpha and beta TCRs tracked tumor mutation counts.

TCRdb processed the 5' RACE reads anew with MiXCR; each CDR3 protein has one entry. The sample has 8,000 to 10,000 distinct CDR3 sequences; over 6% are singletons. Specified time point: sample taken at primary tumor resection. Their recognized antigens are unknown. The sample in question was lung tumor tissue, obtained at surgery. Source of these receptors: a male donor with early-stage non-small cell lung cancer.

Many counts were recorded for this clonotype. This beta chain is an off-target read within a library intended for alpha chains, so its frequency means little. In DNA, the CDR3 is TGTGCCAGCGGACCTTACGAGCAGTACTTC. Amino acids: CASGPYEQYF. This sequence joins TRBV2 and TRBJ2-7, with D hard to call. V lost 8 bases, J lost 4 bases, and 6 bases lay in between. This CDR3 contains 10 residues. Germline CDR1 SNHLY, CDR2 FYNNEI.

This clonotype was seen more than once but under ten times. The library was designed around alpha chains, so this beta chain is a stray read whose abundance carries little weight. The chain recombines TRBV20-1 with TRBJ1-1; weak D call: TRBD1 (5 bases). The CDR3 sequence is 14 residues long. Trimming removed 0 bases from V and 3 bases from J, with 11 bases in between. CDR1 and CDR2 from the germline V gene are DFQATT and SNEGSKA (reference sequence). The CDR3 sequence: CSARDPWGDTEAFF. Written as DNA, the CDR3 is TGCAGTGCTAGAGATCCATGGGGGGACACTGAAGCTTTCTTT.

By share, this clonotype counts as medium-sized. Within a library made for alpha chains, this beta chain is off target, and its count is uninformative. This chain joins TRBV5-1 and TRBJ1-2; 9 positions match TRBD1. The length of the CDR3 is 14 residues. The trim removed 0 bases at V and 4 bases at J, leaving 1 base unmatched. CDR1 and CDR2 (germline): SGHRS, YFSETQ. CDR3 protein: CASSLGTGAYGYTF. The CDR3 region has the DNA TGCGCCAGCAGCTTGGGGACAGGGGCCTATGGCTACACCTTC. Full variable domain (missing parts from reference TRBV5-1 and TRBJ1-2): KAGVTQTPRYLIKTRGQQVTLSCSPISGHRSVSWYQQTPGQGLQFLFEYFSETQRNKGNFPGRFSGRQFSNSRSEMNVSTLELGDSALYLCASSLGTGAYGYTFGSGTRLTVV.

By proportion, this clonotype is medium-sized. A library prepared for alpha chains yielded this beta chain as an off-target read; its size is of little meaning. The chain is built from TRBV29-1 and TRBJ1-2; D gene unclear. CDR3 length equals 14 residues. CDR1 and CDR2 (germline): SQVTM, ANQGSEA. V lost 6 bases and J 4 bases, leaving 18 bases between the germline ends. The chain's CDR3 is CSVKGQDGVYGYTF. The CDR3 region has the DNA TGCAGCGTGAAGGGCCAGGATGGGGTCTATGGCTACACCTTC.